A single sample is the source of the 5 T cell receptor beta chains below, sequenced in a study of T cells in Graves' hyperthyroidism and ophthalmopathy (dated by TCRdb to about 2019). The library was built by means of multiplex PCR. Sequencing took place on an Illumina HiSeq 2000. TCR beta CDR3 regions were amplified from RNA transcripts. The TCR CDR3 was subjected to a first round of RT-PCR using the HTBI primer set and the Qiagen OneStep RT-PCR kit. TCRdb itself trimmed the public reads at Q25 with fastp, ran MiXCR and retained productive beta chains. Each entry is one CDR3 protein sequence, shown with its most common DNA and genes. The sample includes about 480,000 distinct CDR3 sequences, with approximately 15% observed a single time. About 17% of the sample belongs to the ten largest clones. Sample: blood. These receptors originate from a woman aged 18-35 years with Graves' hyperthyroidism.

This clonotype was seen at least ten times. The chain couples TRBV7-2 to TRBJ2-3, with D tentatively TRBD2 (5 bases). This CDR3 has 16 residues. The germline V and J ends were trimmed by 5 bases and 6 bases, with 21 bases remaining between them. Germline values: CDR1 SGHTA, CDR2 FQGNSA. The CDR3 region is CASSGKRSPMVDTQYF. DNA of the CDR3: TGTGCCAGCAGCGGAAAGCGGAGCCCGATGGTCGATACGCAGTATTTT. The complete variable domain, with remaining parts taken from reference TRBV7-2 and TRBJ2-3, reads GAGVSQSPSNKVTEKGKDVELRCDPISGHTALYWYRQSLGQGLEFLIYFQGNSAPDKSGLPSDRFSAERTGGSVSTLTIQRTQQEDSAVYLCASSGKRSPMVDTQYFGPGTRLTVL.

This clonotype was found many times. This chain links TRBV5-1 with TRBJ2-1; 7 bases are shared with TRBD1. The junction had 8 bases not matched to a gene; V was cut back by 2 bases and J by 6 bases. CDR3 length: 15 amino acids. Germline lookup yields CDR1 SGHRS and CDR2 YFSETQ. The CDR3 loop reads CASSLIEGAANEQFF. In DNA form, the CDR3 reads TGCGCCAGCAGCTTAATTGAGGGGGCCGCCAATGAGCAGTTCTTC.

This clonotype was detected many times. The chain is built from TRBV11-3 and TRBJ1-1, with D possibly matching TRBD1 (5 bases). The V gene lost 6 bases and the J gene lost 0 bases, with 14 bases spanning the gap. Germline CDR1 reads SGHNT; CDR2 reads YENEEA. This CDR3 is 15 amino acids long. CDR3 protein: CASRGAGAMNTEAFF. As DNA, the CDR3 is TGTGCCAGCAGGGGAGCCGGGGCAATGAACACTGAAGCTTTCTTT.

There are many counts of this clonotype. The chain recombines TRBV28 with TRBJ2-7, with 9 bases matching TRBD1. V lost 6 bases, J lost 9 bases, and 15 bases stayed unmatched. Per the germline V gene, CDR1 is MDHEN and CDR2 is SYDVKM. The CDR3 loop spans 15 amino acids. The CDR3 nucleotides read TGTGCCAGCAGCCCAGGCGGCGGGACAGGGTCGCCGCAGTACGTC. As protein: CASSPGGGTGSPQYV.

Comment on this clonotype: This clone may be a read error of a much larger clone one base away. This CDR3 reads CASSPGQNLPGNTEAFF. The CDR3 DNA reads TGTGCCAGCAGCCCGGGACAGAACCTCCCAGGGAACACTGAAGCTTTCTTT. The V and J genes are TRBV5-5 and TRBJ1-1, with TRBD1 matching over 7 bases. J lost 1 base, V lost 4 bases, and 13 bases had no gene match. This CDR3 spans 17 amino acids. Germline V gives CDR1 SGHKS, CDR2 YYEKEE (reference sequence).